The 13 T cell receptor beta chains reported below all come from one sample, sequenced in a study of cytomegalovirus exposure and HLA in healthy donors. The PCR employed 60 Vbeta primers together with 13 Jbeta primers. TCRdb keeps only in-frame clones here, not all; method: immunoSEQ multiplex PCR. The sample carries fewer than 200,000 clones, 65% to 85% recorded once. The sample taken for sequencing was PBMCs. Receptors originate from a man in his forties in good health and CMV-seropositive.

This chain connects TRBV6-1 to TRBJ1-1; D is uncertain. Per germline, CDR1 MNHNS and CDR2 SASEGT. V lost 6 bases and J lost 3, with 8 bases in between. This CDR3 has 12 amino acids. CDR3 sequence reads: CASSPHYTEAFF. For the CDR3, the DNA is TGTGCCAGCAGCCCCCATTACACTGAAGCTTTCTTT.

This clone was detected only once. V gene TRBV6-5 combines with J gene TRBJ2-2; D not certain. CDR1 is MNHEY and CDR2 is SVGAGI in the germline V gene. The CDR3 is 15 amino acids. With 3 bases removed from V and 2 bases from J, the gap between germline ends came to 10 bases. CDR3 region: CASSYAAVNTGELFF. Written as DNA, the CDR3 is TGTGCCAGCAGTTATGCGGCGGTAAACACCGGGGAGCTGTTTTTT.

This clone occurred a few times. The chain combines TRBV6-1 with TRBJ1-5; D unresolved. The CDR3 has 13 residues. CDR1 and CDR2 (germline): MNHNS, SASEGT. Trimming pared 5 bases from V and 5 bases from J, leaving 10 bases between. The CDR3 reads CASSLEADQPQHF. CDR3 DNA sequence: TGTGCCAGCAGTCTTGAAGCCGATCAGCCCCAGCATTTT.

CDR3 in DNA: TGTGCCAGTAAAATACGCAGGGAGGGCACAGATACGCAGTATTTT. This gives the protein CASKIRREGTDTQYF. The chain couples TRBV19 to TRBJ2-3, with D maybe TRBD2 (6 bases). V lost 7 bases and J 1 base, leaving 15 bases between the germline ends. Germline V lookup: CDR1 LNHDA, CDR2 SQIVND (reference sequence). This CDR3 contains 15 residues.

This chain joins TRBV7-9 and TRBJ1-2; D is unclear. The CDR3 contains 12 residues. Trimming cost V 1 base and J 5 bases, with 5 bases left between them. Per germline, CDR1 SEHNR and CDR2 FQNEAQ (reference sequence). CDR3 sequence: CASSLVGYGYTF. The CDR3 nucleotides read TGTGCCAGCAGCTTAGTCGGTTATGGCTACACCTTC.

This chain connects TRBV9 to TRBJ1-2, with D uncertain. Germline CDR1 reads SGDLS; CDR2 reads YYNGEE. This CDR3 contains 13 residues. The V end was cut by 4 bases, the J end by 2 bases, with 9 bases between. Here the CDR3 DNA reads TGTGCCAGCAGCTCCTCCGGGAACTATGGCTACACCTTC. This translates into CASSSSGNYGYTF.

Points on this clone: The sample carries other DNA sequences with the same CDR3. V is TRBV7-3 and J is TRBJ2-3, with 12 nucleotides matching TRBD2. The CDR3 covers 14 residues. CDR1 and CDR2 (germline): SGHTA, FQGTGA. Trimming at V came to 4 bases and at J to 5 bases, leaving 1 base not matched to a gene. This chain's CDR3 is CASSSGLAGDTQYF. The CDR3 DNA is TGTGCCAGCAGCTCGGGACTAGCGGGAGATACGCAGTATTTT.

This chain joins TRBV6-6 and TRBJ2-2; 7 nucleotides agree with TRBD1. This CDR3 has 13 residues. With V trimmed by 6 bases and J by 6 bases, 4 bases remained unmatched. Germline V gene lookup returns CDR1 MNHNY and CDR2 SVGAGI (reference sequence). The CDR3 sequence: CASSNRGSGELFF. The DNA for the CDR3 is TGTGCCAGCAGCAACAGGGGTTCCGGGGAGCTGTTTTTT.

This clone showed up just once. The gene calls are TRBV10-1 and TRBJ2-1; no clear D. The CDR3 is 13 residues long. The germline V gene encodes CDR1 WNHNN and CDR2 SYGVQD (reference sequence). The V gene lost 5 bases and the J gene lost 5 bases, with 10 bases spanning the gap. The CDR3 region is CASSPTWNNEQFF. The DNA of the CDR3 is TGCGCCAGCAGTCCGACTTGGAACAATGAGCAGTTCTTC.

This clone has just a few counts. V and J are TRBV7-8 and TRBJ2-5, with 8 bases identical to TRBD2. With V trimmed by 2 bases and J by 1 base, 6 bases remained unmatched. CDR1 and CDR2 from the germline V gene are SGHVS and FQNEAQ. The CDR3 runs to 16 residues. CDR3: CASSLSLAGSQETQYF. CDR3 sequence (DNA): TGTGCCAGCAGCTTATCGTTAGCGGGGTCCCAAGAGACCCAGTACTTC.

The chain couples TRBV20-1 to TRBJ1-1, with TRBD1 identical over 7 bases. V trimming: 4 bases; J trimming: 8 bases; junction bases outside the gene matches: 4. This CDR3 comprises 11 residues. The germline CDR1 and CDR2 sequences are DFQATT and SNEGSKA (reference sequence). The CDR3 region is CSATDRAEAFF. CDR3 coding DNA: TGCAGTGCTACCGACAGGGCCGAAGCTTTCTTT.

The chain combines TRBV4-2 with TRBJ1-4; perhaps TRBD1 as D (5 bases). This CDR3 spans 13 amino acids. V was shortened by 2 bases and J by 4 bases, with 5 bases between the two germline ends. CDR1 is LGHNA and CDR2 is YNFKEQ in the germline V gene. The CDR3 region is CASSQQGNEKLFF. The CDR3 nucleotides read TGTGCCAGCAGCCAACAGGGTAATGAAAAACTGTTTTTT.

The chain is built from TRBV5-1 and TRBJ2-3; no clear D gene. This CDR3 spans 12 amino acids. Trimming removed 3 bases from V and 5 bases from J, with 7 bases in between. Germline CDR1 SGHRS, CDR2 YFSETQ. In DNA, the CDR3 is TGCGCCAGCAGCTCTTACAGAGATACGCAGTATTTT. It is translated as CASSSYRDTQYF.